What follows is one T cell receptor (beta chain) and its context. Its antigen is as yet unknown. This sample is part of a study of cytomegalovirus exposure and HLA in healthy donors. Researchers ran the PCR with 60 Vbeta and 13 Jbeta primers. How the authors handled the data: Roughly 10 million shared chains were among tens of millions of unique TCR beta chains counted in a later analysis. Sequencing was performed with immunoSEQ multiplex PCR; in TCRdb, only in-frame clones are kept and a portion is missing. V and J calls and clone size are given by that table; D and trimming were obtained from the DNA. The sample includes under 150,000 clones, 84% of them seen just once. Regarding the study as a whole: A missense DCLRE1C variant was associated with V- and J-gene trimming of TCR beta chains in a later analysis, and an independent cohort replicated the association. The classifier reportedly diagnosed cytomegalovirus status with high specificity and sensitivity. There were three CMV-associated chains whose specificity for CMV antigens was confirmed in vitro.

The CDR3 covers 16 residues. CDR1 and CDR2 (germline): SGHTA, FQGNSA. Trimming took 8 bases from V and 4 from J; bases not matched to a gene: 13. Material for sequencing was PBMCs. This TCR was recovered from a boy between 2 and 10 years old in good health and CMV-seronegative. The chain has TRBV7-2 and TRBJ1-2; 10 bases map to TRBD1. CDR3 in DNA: TGTGCCAGCTTTCGGGACAGGGGTCCCCCCTCCTATGGCTACACCTTC. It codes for CASFRDRGPPSYGYTF. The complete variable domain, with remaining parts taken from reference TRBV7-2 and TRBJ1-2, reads GAGVSQSPSNKVTEKGKDVELRCDPISGHTALYWYRQSLGQGLEFLIYFQGNSAPDKSGLPSDRFSAERTGGSVSTLTIQRTQQEDSAVYLCASFRDRGPPSYGYTFGSGTRLTVV.